These 21 T cell receptor beta chains were sequenced from one sample in a study of blood T cell repertoires in COVID-19 (dated by TCRdb to about 2020). Library preparation was by the immunoSEQ multiplex PCR assay. TCRdb's version of the immuneACCESS table is confined to in-frame rearrangements and falls short of the full clone set. An unresolved V gene accounts for under half of the shortfall where checked; the remainder is of unknown origin. For this sample there are about 98,000 clones; roughly 86% appear just once. Of the sample, 2.5% to 3.5% is held by the ten largest clones. The sample consisted of peripheral blood. The receptors were gathered from a man in his fifties or sixties with active or convalescent COVID-19.

V gene TRBV15 combines with J gene TRBJ2-3; 10 bases line up with TRBD2. Germline CDR1 LNHNV, CDR2 YYDKDF (reference sequence). Losses at the gene ends were 5 bases for V and 2 bases for J; bases not matched to a gene: 10. CDR3 length: 17 residues. CDR3 bases: TGTGCCACCAGCCCCCCCCCTAGCGGGGGCAACACAGATACGCAGTATTTT. This gives the protein CATSPPPSGGNTDTQYF. The variable domain in full, with the rest retrieved from reference TRBV15 and TRBJ2-3, is DAMVIQNPRYQVTQFGKPVTLSCSQTLNHNVMYWYQQKSSQAPKLLFHYYDKDFNNEADTPDNFQSRRPNTSFCFLDIRSPGLGDTAMYLCATSPPPSGGNTDTQYFGPGTRLTVL.

The chain has TRBV19 and TRBJ1-1; the D gene is possibly TRBD1 (6 bases). The ends were cut back, 7 bases at V and 5 bases at J, with 17 bases in the middle. Germline CDR1 reads LNHDA; CDR2 reads SQIVND (reference sequence). The CDR3 is 14 amino acids. The CDR3 sequence: CASTVGHQGTEAFF. The CDR3 bases are TGTGCCAGTACCGTGGGACACCAAGGAACTGAAGCTTTCTTT.

The chain uses TRBV28 and TRBJ2-7, with 8 bases matching TRBD2. This CDR3 has 14 residues. Per germline, CDR1 MDHEN and CDR2 SYDVKM. With 5 bases clipped from V and 3 bases from J, the junction kept 6 bases outside the gene matches. As DNA, the CDR3 is TGTGCCAGCAGTCTAAGCGGGGGCGTCTACGAGCAGTACTTC. Translating gives CASSLSGGVYEQYF.

The rearrangement joins TRBV7-8 to TRBJ1-3; 7 positions match TRBD1. This CDR3 has 15 residues. In germline, CDR1 is SGHVS, CDR2 FQNEAQ. J lost 2 bases, V lost 5 bases, and 6 bases had no gene match. This CDR3 reads CASSEDRVTGNTIYF. CDR3 bases: TGTGCCAGCAGCGAAGACAGGGTAACTGGAAACACCATATATTTT.

This chain connects TRBV5-6 to TRBJ2-7; 10 positions match TRBD2. J was trimmed by 4 bases and V by 0 bases; bases with no gene match: 4. The CDR3 is 15 residues long. CDR1 is SGHDT, CDR2 YYEEEE, per germline. CDR3 in amino acids: CASSLDRTSGYEQYF. Here the CDR3 DNA reads TGTGCCAGCAGCTTGGACAGGACTAGCGGTTACGAGCAGTACTTC.

This clone has only one observation. The rearrangement links TRBV6-5 to TRBJ2-1; 7 nucleotides align to TRBD1. The CDR3 loop spans 14 amino acids. The germline V gene encodes CDR1 MNHEY and CDR2 SVGAGI. J was trimmed by 9 bases and V by 6 bases; bases with no gene match: 11. The CDR3 DNA sequence: TGTGCCAGCAGCCAGGGACAGATCTTCGGTGAGCAGTTCTTC. Translating it yields CASSQGQIFGEQFF.

The rearrangement uses TRBV10-3 and TRBJ1-6, with a tentative D call TRBD1 (6 bases). The V end was cut by 3 bases, the J end by 7 bases, with 13 bases between. Germline CDR1 ENHRY, CDR2 SYGVKD. This CDR3 comprises 15 residues. The CDR3 bases are TGTGCCATCAGTGATGAGGGCAGGGGAAATTCACCCCTCCACTTT. It specifies CAISDEGRGNSPLHF.

V is TRBV3-1 (or the pseudogene TRBV3-2) and J is TRBJ1-6; tentative D call: TRBD1 (6 bases). V was trimmed by 1 base and J by 8 bases, leaving 9 bases between them. This CDR3 contains 14 residues. Germline values: CDR1 LGHDT, CDR2 YNNKEL (reference sequence). CDR3: CASSQVDSYSPLHF. The CDR3 nucleotides read TGTGCCAGCAGCCAAGTGGACAGTTATTCACCCCTCCACTTT.

The J gene is TRBJ1-1, the V gene TRBV6-2 or TRBV6-3; weak D call: TRBD1 (5 bases). Germline V CDR1 and CDR2: MNHEY, SVGEGT. V was clipped by 6 bases and J by 1 base, with 9 bases between them. This CDR3 has 13 amino acids. In DNA form, the CDR3 reads TGTGCCAGCAGCGATAGGGGGAACACTGAAGCTTTCTTT. Translating it yields CASSDRGNTEAFF.

CDR3 loop: CASSPIAGAFFNEQFF. The CDR3 bases are TGTGCCAGCTCACCAATAGCGGGGGCCTTCTTCAATGAGCAGTTCTTC. The chain joins TRBV18 to TRBJ2-1; 9 bases are shared with TRBD2. Germline V gene data show CDR1 as KGHSH and CDR2 as LQKENI. Losses at the gene ends were 2 bases for V and 6 bases for J; bases not matched to a gene: 8. The CDR3 is made up of 16 amino acids.

The J gene is TRBJ2-5, the V gene TRBV18, with unresolved D. In germline, CDR1 is KGHSH, CDR2 LQKENI. The CDR3 length is 13 residues. V shed 3 bases and J shed 4 bases, with 9 bases lying between them. CDR3: CASSPVETETQYF. CDR3 bases: TGTGCCAGCTCACCGGTGGAGACAGAGACCCAGTACTTC.

V and J are TRBV6-1 and TRBJ1-1, with D possibly TRBD1 on 5 matching bases. Germline V gene sequence: CDR1 MNHNS, CDR2 SASEGT. CDR3 length: 16 residues. V lost 3 bases, J lost 1 base, and 15 bases lay in between. In DNA form, the CDR3 reads TGTGCCAGCAGTGACGGTGGGGGGTTCGGGAACACTGAAGCTTTCTTT. It is translated as CASSDGGGFGNTEAFF.

The chain is built from TRBV7-9 and TRBJ1-1; D possibly corresponds to TRBD1 (6 bases). Germline loops: CDR1 SEHNR, CDR2 FQNEAQ (reference sequence). This CDR3 has 13 amino acids. V was clipped by 5 bases and J by 0 bases, with 7 bases between them. The DNA for the CDR3 is TGTGCCAGCAGCGACAGGTTGAACACTGAAGCTTTCTTT. Its protein is CASSDRLNTEAFF.

This chain links TRBV3-1 (or the pseudogene TRBV3-2) with TRBJ2-7, with D possibly TRBD2 on 6 matching bases. The CDR3 is made up of 14 amino acids. The germline V gene has CDR1 LGHDT and CDR2 YNNKEL (reference sequence). V lost 4 bases and J 5 bases, leaving 15 bases between the germline ends. The CDR3 DNA reads TGTGCCAGCAGCCCGACCGGGACTCTTAACGAGCAGTACGTC. Amino acid sequence: CASSPTGTLNEQYV.

The chain uses TRBV6-6 and TRBJ1-3; D not certain. The germline gives CDR1 MNHNY, CDR2 SVGAGI (reference sequence). The CDR3 length is 13 residues. V was pared by 8 bases and J by 1 base, with 9 bases between. CDR3 region: CASQEGSGNTIYF. CDR3 DNA: TGTGCCAGCCAAGAGGGATCTGGAAACACCATATATTTT.

This clone has only a few counts. The rearrangement joins TRBV5-4 to TRBJ1-2; tentative D call: TRBD1 (5 bases). V was clipped by 9 bases and J by 3 bases, with 21 bases between them. The germline CDR1 and CDR2 sequences are SGHNT and YYREEE (reference sequence). This CDR3 region has 15 residues. The CDR3 sequence: CATRPGGPGDYGYTF. The CDR3 nucleotides are TGTGCCACCCGGCCCGGGGGTCCGGGTGACTATGGCTACACCTTC.

In the case of this clone: This CDR3 is also generated by other DNA sequences in the sample. The chain joins TRBV10-2 to TRBJ2-1; 14 bases match TRBD2. The CDR3 totals 14 residues. Germline lookup yields CDR1 WSHSY and CDR2 SAAADI. With 7 bases clipped from V and 7 bases from J, the junction kept 3 bases outside the gene matches. CDR3 nucleotides: TGCGCCAGCACCCGGACTAGCGGGGGGAATGAGCAGTTCTTC. Protein sequence: CASTRTSGGNEQFF.

V usage is TRBV19 and J usage is TRBJ1-4, with 8 bases fitting TRBD1. The CDR3 extends over 15 amino acids. Germline loops: CDR1 LNHDA, CDR2 SQIVND (reference sequence). J lost 7 bases, V lost 10 bases, and 14 bases had no gene match. CDR3 in amino acids: CATRGRGQEGEKLFF. In DNA, the CDR3 is TGTGCCACGAGGGGAAGGGGACAGGAGGGTGAAAAACTGTTTTTT. Supplemented by reference TRBV19 and TRBJ1-4, the full variable domain reads DGGITQSPKYLFRKEGQNVTLSCEQNLNHDAMYWYRQDPGQGLRLIYYSQIVNDFQKGDIAEGYSVSREKKESFPLTVTSAQKNPTAFYLCATRGRGQEGEKLFFGSGTQLSVL.

The chain employs TRBV2 and TRBJ2-5, with 7 bases identical to TRBD2. The CDR3 extends over 14 amino acids. CDR1 and CDR2 (germline): SNHLY, FYNNEI. V lost 5 bases and J lost 5; bases outside the gene matches: 8. The chain's CDR3 is CASSPREVEETQYF. The CDR3 nucleotides read TGTGCCAGCAGTCCCCGGGAGGTTGAGGAGACCCAGTACTTC.

This clone showed up just once. The chain carries TRBV2 and TRBJ1-2; 9 nucleotides line up with TRBD1. Germline trimming cut 5 bases from V and 4 bases from J; bases unmatched to any gene: 11. CDR3 size: 16 residues. Germline V lookup: CDR1 SNHLY, CDR2 FYNNEI. CDR3 region: CASSTNIPGQGYGYTF. In nucleotides, the CDR3 is TGTGCCAGCAGTACCAACATTCCGGGACAGGGCTATGGCTACACCTTC.

The table lists this clone with a few counts. Other DNA sequences in the sample encode the same CDR3. This chain joins TRBV19 and TRBJ2-1; TRBD2 is a possible D gene (7 bases). Between the trimmed V and J ends, which lost 1 base and 4 bases, there was a span of 11 bases. The CDR3 loop spans 15 amino acids. Germline CDR1 and CDR2: LNHDA and SQIVND (reference sequence). The CDR3 DNA reads as TGTGCCAGTAGTATAGCGCGGGGGCCTTACAATGAGCAGTTCTTC. Its translation: CASSIARGPYNEQFF. Filled out from reference TRBV19 and TRBJ2-1, the complete variable domain reads DGGITQSPKYLFRKEGQNVTLSCEQNLNHDAMYWYRQDPGQGLRLIYYSQIVNDFQKGDIAEGYSVSREKKESFPLTVTSAQKNPTAFYLCASSIARGPYNEQFFGPGTRLTVL.